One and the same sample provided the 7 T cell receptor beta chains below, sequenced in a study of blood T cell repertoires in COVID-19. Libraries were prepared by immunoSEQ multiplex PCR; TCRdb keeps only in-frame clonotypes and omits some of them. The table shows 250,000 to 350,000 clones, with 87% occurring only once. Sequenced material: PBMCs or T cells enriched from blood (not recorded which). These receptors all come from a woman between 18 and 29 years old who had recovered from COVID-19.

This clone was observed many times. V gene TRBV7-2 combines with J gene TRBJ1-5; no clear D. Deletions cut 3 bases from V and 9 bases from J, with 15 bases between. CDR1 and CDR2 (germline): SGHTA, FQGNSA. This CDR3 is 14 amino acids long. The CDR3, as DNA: TGTGCCAGCAGCTTCTCAGGAGGCCAAACGCCCCAGCATTTT. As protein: CASSFSGGQTPQHF.

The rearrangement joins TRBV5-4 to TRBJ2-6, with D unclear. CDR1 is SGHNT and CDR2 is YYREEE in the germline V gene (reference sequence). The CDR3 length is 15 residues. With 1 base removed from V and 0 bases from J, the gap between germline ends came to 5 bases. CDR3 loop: CASSLPLSGANVLTF. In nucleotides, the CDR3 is TGTGCCAGCAGCTTGCCCCTCTCTGGGGCCAACGTCCTGACTTTC.

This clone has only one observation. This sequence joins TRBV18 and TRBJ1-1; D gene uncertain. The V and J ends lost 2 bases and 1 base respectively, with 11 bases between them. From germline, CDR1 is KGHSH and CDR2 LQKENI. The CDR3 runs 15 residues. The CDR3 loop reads CASSPSEAANTEAFF. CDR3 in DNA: TGTGCCAGCTCACCATCTGAGGCCGCGAACACTGAAGCTTTCTTT. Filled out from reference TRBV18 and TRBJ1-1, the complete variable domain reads NAGVMQNPRHLVRRRGQEARLRCSPMKGHSHVYWYRQLPEEGLKFMVYLQKENIIDESGMPKERFSAEFPKEGPSILRIQQVVRGDSAAYFCASSPSEAANTEAFFGQGTRLTVV.

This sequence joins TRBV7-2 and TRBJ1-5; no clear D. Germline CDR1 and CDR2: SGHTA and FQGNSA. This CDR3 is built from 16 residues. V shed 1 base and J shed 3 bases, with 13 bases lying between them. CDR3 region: CASSLGVASTNQPQHF. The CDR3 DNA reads TGTGCCAGCAGCTTAGGCGTCGCTAGCACCAATCAGCCCCAGCATTTT.

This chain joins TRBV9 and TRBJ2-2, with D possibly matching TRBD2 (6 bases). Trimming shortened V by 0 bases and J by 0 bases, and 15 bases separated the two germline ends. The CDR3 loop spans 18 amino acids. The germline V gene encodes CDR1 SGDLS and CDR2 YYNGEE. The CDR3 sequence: CASSVGGDAYANTGELFF. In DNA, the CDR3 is TGTGCCAGCAGCGTAGGGGGGGACGCATACGCGAACACCGGGGAGCTGTTTTTT.

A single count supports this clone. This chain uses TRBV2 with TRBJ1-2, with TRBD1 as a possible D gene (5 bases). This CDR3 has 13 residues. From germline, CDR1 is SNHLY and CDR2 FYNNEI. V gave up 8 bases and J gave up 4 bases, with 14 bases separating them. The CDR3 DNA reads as TGTGCCAGCCATCGGGGGGTTACCTATGGCTACACCTTC. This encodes CASHRGVTYGYTF.

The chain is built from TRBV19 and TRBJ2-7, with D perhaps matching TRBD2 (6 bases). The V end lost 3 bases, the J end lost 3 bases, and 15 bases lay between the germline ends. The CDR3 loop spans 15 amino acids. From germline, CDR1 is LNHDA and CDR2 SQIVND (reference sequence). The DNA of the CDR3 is TGTGCCAGTAGTATGGTAGCGGAAAACCGCTACGAGCAGTACTTC. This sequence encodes CASSMVAENRYEQYF.